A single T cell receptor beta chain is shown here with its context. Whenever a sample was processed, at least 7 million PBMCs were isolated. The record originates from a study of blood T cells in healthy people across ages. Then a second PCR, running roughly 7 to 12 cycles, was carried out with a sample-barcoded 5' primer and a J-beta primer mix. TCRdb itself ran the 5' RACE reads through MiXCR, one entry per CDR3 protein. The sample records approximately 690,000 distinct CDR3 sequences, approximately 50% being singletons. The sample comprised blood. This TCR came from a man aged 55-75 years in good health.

In DNA, the CDR3 is TGCAGTGCTAGTCGGGGGGTTGGAGAGACCCAGTACTTC. This gives the protein CSASRGVGETQYF. The V and J genes are TRBV20-1 and TRBJ2-5; 7 bases are a match to TRBD2. Germline V gene lookup returns CDR1 DFQATT and CDR2 SNEGSKA (reference sequence). CDR3 size: 13 residues. The V segment lost 3 bases and the J segment 4 bases; nucleotides outside the gene matches: 5.